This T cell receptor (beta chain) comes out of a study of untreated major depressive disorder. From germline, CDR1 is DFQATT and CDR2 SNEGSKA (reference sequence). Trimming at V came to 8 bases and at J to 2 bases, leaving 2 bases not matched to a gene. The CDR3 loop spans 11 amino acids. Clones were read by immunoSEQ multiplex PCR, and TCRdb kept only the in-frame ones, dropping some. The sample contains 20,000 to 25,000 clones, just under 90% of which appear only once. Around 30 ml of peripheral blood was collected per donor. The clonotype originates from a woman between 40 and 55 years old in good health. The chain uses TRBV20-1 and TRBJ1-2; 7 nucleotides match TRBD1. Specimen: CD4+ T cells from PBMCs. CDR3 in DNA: TGCAGTCGAGGGGGCAACTATGGCTACACCTTC. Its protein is CSRGGNYGYTF.